This TCR beta chain was identified during a study of blood T cell repertoires in COVID-19. V was trimmed by 4 bases and J by 1 base, leaving 7 bases between them. This CDR3 is built from 13 residues. The germline CDR1 and CDR2 sequences are SQVTM and ANQGSEA. This clone has more than one count but fewer than ten. Assay: immunoSEQ multiplex PCR; the TCRdb copy retains only in-frame clones and omits some. The sample consists of approximately 200,000 clones, roughly three quarters of them appearing once. The V gene is TRBV29-1, the J gene TRBJ2-2; no reliable D call. The sequenced material came from peripheral blood. The source is a woman aged 35 to 49 with COVID-19, enrolled during active disease. The CDR3 DNA follows: TGCAGCGTTGGGCAGGTGAACACCGGGGAGCTGTTTTTT. Protein product: CSVGQVNTGELFF.